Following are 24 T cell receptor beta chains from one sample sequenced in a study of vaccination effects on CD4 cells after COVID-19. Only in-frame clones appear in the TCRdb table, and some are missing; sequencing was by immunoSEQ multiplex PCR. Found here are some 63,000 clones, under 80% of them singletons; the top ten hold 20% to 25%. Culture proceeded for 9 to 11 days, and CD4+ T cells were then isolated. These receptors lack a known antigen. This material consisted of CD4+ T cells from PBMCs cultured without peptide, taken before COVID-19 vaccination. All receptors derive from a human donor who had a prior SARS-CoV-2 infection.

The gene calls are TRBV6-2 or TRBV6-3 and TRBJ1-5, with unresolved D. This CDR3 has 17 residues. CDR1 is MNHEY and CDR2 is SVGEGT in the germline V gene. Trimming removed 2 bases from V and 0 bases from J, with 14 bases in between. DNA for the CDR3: TGTGCCAGCAGTTACCTACTCAGGATTTATAGCAATCAGCCCCAGCATTTT. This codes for CASSYLLRIYSNQPQHF.

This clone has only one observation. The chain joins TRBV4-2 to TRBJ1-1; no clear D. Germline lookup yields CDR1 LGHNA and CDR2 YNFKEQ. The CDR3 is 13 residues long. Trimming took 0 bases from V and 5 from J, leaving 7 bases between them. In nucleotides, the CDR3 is TGTGCCAGCAGCCAAGACGGTAGGACTGAAGCTTTCTTT. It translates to CASSQDGRTEAFF.

This CDR3 reads CASSPGGDRGHEQFF. The CDR3 DNA reads as TGTGCCAGCTCACCAGGGGGGGACAGGGGGCATGAGCAGTTCTTC. J is TRBJ2-1 and V is TRBV18, with 12 nucleotides matching TRBD1. This CDR3 region has 15 residues. Germline-derived CDR1 and CDR2 are KGHSH and LQKENI. Trimming at V came to 2 bases and at J to 8 bases, leaving 4 bases not matched to a gene.

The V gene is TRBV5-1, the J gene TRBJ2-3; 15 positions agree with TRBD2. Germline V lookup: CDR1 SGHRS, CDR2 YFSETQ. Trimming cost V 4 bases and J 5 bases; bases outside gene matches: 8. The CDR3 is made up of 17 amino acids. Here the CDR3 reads CASSTRTSGGAGDTQYF. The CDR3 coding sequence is TGCGCCAGCAGCACGCGGACTAGCGGGGGGGCAGGAGATACGCAGTATTTT.

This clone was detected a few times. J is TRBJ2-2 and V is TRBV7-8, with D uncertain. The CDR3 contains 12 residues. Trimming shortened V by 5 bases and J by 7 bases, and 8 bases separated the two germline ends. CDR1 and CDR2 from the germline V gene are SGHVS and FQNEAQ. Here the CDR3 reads CASSPRFGELFF. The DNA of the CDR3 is TGTGCCAGCAGCCCCCGTTTCGGGGAGCTGTTTTTT.

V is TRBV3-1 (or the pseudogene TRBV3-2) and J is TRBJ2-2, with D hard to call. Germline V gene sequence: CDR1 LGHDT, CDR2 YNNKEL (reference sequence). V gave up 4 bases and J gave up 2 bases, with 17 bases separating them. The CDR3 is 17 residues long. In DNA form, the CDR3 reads TGTGCCAGCAGCCCCCCGGCCCAGCTAGTTAACACCGGGGAGCTGTTTTTT. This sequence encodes CASSPPAQLVNTGELFF.

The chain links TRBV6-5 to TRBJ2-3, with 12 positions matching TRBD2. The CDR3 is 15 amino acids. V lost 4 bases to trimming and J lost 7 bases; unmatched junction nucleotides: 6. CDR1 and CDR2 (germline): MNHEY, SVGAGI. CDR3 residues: CASSSLAGGFYTQYF. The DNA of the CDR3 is TGTGCCAGCAGTTCTCTAGCGGGAGGGTTTTATACGCAGTATTTT.

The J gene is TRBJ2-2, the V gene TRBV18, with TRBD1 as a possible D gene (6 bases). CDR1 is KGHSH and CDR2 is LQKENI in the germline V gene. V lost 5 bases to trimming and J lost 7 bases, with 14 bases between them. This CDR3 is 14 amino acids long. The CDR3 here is CASSNRVNDGELFF. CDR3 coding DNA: TGTGCCAGCTCAAACAGGGTGAACGACGGGGAGCTGTTTTTT. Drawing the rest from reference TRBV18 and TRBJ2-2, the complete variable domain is NAGVMQNPRHLVRRRGQEARLRCSPMKGHSHVYWYRQLPEEGLKFMVYLQKENIIDESGMPKERFSAEFPKEGPSILRIQQVVRGDSAAYFCASSNRVNDGELFFGEGSRLTVL.

This chain's CDR3 is CATEQSGTGETQYF. CDR3 bases: TGTGCCACCGAACAAAGCGGGACTGGAGAGACCCAGTACTTC. The chain employs TRBV28 and TRBJ2-5, with 7 bases lining up with TRBD2. The V segment lost 10 bases and the J segment 4 bases; nucleotides outside the gene matches: 12. This CDR3 is 14 amino acids long. Germline CDR1 MDHEN, CDR2 SYDVKM.

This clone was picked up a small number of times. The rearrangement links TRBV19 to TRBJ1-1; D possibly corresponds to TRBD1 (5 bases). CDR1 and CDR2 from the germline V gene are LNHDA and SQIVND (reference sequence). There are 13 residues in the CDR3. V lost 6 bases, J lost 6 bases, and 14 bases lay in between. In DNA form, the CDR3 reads TGTGCCAGTAGCCAGGGTCGTGTCTCTGAAGCTTTCTTT. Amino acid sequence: CASSQGRVSEAFF.

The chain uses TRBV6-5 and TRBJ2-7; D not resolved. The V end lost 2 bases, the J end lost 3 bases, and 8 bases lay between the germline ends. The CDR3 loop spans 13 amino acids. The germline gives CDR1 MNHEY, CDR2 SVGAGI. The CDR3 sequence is CASSYRSSYEQYF. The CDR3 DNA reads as TGTGCCAGCAGTTACCGCAGCAGCTACGAGCAGTACTTC.

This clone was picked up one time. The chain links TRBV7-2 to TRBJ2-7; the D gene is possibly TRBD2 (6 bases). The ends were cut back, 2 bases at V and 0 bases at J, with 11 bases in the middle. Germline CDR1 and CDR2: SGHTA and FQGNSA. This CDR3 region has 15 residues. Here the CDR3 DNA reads TGTGCCAGCAGCTTACCGGAGCGGGCCTCCTACGAGCAGTACTTC. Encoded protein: CASSLPERASYEQYF.

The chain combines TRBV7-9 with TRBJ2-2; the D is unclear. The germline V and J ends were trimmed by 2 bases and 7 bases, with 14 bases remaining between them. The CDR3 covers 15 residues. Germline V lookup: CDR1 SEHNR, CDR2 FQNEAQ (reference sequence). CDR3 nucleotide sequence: TGTGCCAGCAGCTTAAACTCCGGGCCCTTCGGGGAGCTGTTTTTT. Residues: CASSLNSGPFGELFF.

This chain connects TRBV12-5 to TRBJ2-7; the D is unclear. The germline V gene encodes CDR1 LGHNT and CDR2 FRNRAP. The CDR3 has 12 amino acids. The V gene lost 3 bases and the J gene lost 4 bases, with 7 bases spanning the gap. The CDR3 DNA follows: TGTGCTAGTGGTTTCATAGGGTACGAGCAGTACTTC. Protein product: CASGFIGYEQYF.

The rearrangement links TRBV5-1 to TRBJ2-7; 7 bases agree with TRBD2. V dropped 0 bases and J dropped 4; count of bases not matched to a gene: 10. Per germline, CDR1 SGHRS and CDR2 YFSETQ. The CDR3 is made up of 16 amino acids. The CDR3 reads CASSLGGGGDGYEQYF. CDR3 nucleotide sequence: TGCGCCAGCAGCTTGGGTGGCGGGGGTGACGGTTACGAGCAGTACTTC.

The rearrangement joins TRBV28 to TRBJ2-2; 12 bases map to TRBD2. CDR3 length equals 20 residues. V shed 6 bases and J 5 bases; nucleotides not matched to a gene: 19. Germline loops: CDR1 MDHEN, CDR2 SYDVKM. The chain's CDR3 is CASRPLLGLAGGVRTGELFF. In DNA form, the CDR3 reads TGTGCCAGCAGGCCATTACTCGGCCTAGCGGGAGGGGTACGGACCGGGGAGCTGTTTTTT.

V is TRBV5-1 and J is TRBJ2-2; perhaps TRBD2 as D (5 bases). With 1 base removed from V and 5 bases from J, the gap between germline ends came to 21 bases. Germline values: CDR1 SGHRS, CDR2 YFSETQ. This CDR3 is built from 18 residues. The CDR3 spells CASSLMLSGEGGTGELFF. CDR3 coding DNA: TGCGCCAGCAGCTTGATGTTGTCTGGAGAGGGCGGTACCGGGGAGCTGTTTTTT.

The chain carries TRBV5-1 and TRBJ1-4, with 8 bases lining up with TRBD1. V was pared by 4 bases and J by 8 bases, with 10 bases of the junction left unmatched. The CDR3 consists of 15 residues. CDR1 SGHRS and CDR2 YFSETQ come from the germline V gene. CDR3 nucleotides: TGCGCCAGCAGCGCTACACAGGGGGGAATAGAAAAACTGTTTTTT. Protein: CASSATQGGIEKLFF.

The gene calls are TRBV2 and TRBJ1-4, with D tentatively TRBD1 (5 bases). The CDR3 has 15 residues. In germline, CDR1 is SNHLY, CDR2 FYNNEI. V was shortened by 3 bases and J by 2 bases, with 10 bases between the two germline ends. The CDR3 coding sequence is TGTGCCAGCAGTGATATGGGGACTACTAATGAAAAACTGTTTTTT. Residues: CASSDMGTTNEKLFF. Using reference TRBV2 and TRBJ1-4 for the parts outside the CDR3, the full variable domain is EPEVTQTPSHQVTQMGQEVILRCVPISNHLYFYWYRQILGQKVEFLVSFYNNEISEKSEIFDDQFSVERPDGSNFTLKIRSTKLEDSAMYFCASSDMGTTNEKLFFGSGTQLSVL.

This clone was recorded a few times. The CDR3 reads CASRRTGVEGYTF. The CDR3 nucleotides read TGTGCCAGCAGGCGCACAGGGGTGGAGGGCTACACCTTC. This chain uses TRBV6-5 with TRBJ1-2; 7 bases agree with TRBD1. Trimming at V came to 6 bases and at J to 8 bases, leaving 9 bases not matched to a gene. Germline CDR1 reads MNHEY; CDR2 reads SVGAGI. The CDR3 runs 13 residues.

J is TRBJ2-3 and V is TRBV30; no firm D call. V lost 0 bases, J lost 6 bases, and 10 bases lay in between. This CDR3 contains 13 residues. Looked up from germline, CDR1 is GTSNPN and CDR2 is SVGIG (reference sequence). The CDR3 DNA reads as TGTGCCTGGAGTGTACAGAGAAGGGATACGCAGTATTTT. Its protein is CAWSVQRRDTQYF.

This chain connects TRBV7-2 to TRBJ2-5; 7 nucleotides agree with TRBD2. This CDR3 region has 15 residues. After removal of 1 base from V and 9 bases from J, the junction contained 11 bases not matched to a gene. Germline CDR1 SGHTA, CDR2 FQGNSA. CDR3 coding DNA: TGTGCCAGCAGCTTAGGCGGGAGCCGGGCGGGGGCCCAGTACTTC. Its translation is CASSLGGSRAGAQYF. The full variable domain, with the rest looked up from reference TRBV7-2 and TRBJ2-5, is GAGVSQSPSNKVTEKGKDVELRCDPISGHTALYWYRQSLGQGLEFLIYFQGNSAPDKSGLPSDRFSAERTGGSVSTLTIQRTQQEDSAVYLCASSLGGSRAGAQYFGPGTRLLVL.

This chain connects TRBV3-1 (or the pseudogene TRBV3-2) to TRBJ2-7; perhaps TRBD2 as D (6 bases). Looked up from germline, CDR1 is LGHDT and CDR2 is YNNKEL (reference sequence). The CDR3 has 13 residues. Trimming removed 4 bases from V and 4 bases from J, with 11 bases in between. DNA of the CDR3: TGTGCCAGCAGCCGGAGCGGGTTTTACGAGCAGTACTTC. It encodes CASSRSGFYEQYF.

CDR3 in amino acids: CASSETPLREAYEQYF. The CDR3 DNA is TGTGCCAGCAGTGAGACGCCCCTAAGAGAGGCCTACGAGCAGTACTTC. This chain joins TRBV6-1 and TRBJ2-7, with D hard to call. This CDR3 comprises 16 residues. V gave up 3 bases and J gave up 2 bases, with 17 bases separating them. The germline V gene has CDR1 MNHNS and CDR2 SASEGT.